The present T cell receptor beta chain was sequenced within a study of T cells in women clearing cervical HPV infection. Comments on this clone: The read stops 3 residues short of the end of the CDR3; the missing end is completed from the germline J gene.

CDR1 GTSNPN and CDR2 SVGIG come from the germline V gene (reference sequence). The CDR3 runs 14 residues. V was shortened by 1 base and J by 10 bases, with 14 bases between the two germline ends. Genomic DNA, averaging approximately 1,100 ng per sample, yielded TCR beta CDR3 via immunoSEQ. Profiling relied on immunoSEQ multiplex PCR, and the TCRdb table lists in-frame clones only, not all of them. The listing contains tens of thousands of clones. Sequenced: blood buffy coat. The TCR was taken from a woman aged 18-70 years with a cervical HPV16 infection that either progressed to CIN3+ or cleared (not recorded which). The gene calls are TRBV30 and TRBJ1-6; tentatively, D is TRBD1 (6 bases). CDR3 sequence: CAWSAIDRNSPLHF. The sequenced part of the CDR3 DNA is TGTGCCTGGAGTGCTATAGACAGGAACTCACCC.